This section outlines one TCR beta chain sequence together with its context. The source of the sample is a study of blood T cell repertoires in COVID-19. As originally analysed: Amplification of reference gene primers provided the estimated nucleated cell counts. Method: immunoSEQ multiplex PCR; TCRdb's copy keeps in-frame clones and lacks some. V and J calls and clone size are copied from that table; D and trimming were computed from the DNA. The data hold 60,000 to 70,000 clones, with roughly 80% observed a single time. Trimming shortened V by 7 bases and J by 10 bases, and 14 bases separated the two germline ends. The CDR3 is 12 amino acids.

The sequence was obtained from a human donor in a cohort sampled during active COVID-19. What was sequenced was peripheral blood. The J gene is TRBJ1-5, the V gene TRBV12-3 or TRBV12-4, with a possible D match to TRBD1 (5 bases). For the CDR3, the DNA is TGTGCCAGCACCGTCGGGGGTAGACCCCAGCATTTT. It specifies CASTVGGRPQHF.